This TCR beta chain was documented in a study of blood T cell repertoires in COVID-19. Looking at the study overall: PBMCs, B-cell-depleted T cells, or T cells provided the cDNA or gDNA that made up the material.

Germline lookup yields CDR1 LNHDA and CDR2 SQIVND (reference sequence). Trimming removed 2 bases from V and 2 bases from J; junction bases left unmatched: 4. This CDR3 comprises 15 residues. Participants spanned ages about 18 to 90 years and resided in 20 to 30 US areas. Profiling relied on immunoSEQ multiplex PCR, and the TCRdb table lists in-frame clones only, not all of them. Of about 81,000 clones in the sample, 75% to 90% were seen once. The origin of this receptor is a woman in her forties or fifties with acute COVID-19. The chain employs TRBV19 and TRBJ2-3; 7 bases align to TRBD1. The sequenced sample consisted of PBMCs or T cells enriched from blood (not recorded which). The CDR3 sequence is CASSISGTDTDTQYF. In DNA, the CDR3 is TGTGCCAGTAGTATATCCGGGACAGACACAGATACGCAGTATTTT.